This TCR beta chain was observed in a study of T cell repertoires in cytomegalovirus infection. Turning to the study itself: CMV infection and matching HLA type were both indicated by public TCR beta signatures.

On this clonotype: The antigen is undetermined.

TCRdb analysed the reads with MiXCR anew, one entry per CDR3 protein. The sample includes 110,000 or so distinct CDR3 sequences, more than 30% of them seen just once. Germline trimming cut 3 bases from V and 6 bases from J; bases unmatched to any gene: 9. The CDR3 has 15 amino acids. CDR1 is SGHTA, CDR2 FQGTGA, per germline. This specimen consisted of CD8+ T cells from cultured PBMCs, obtained from culture after CMV antigen stimulation. The rearrangement links TRBV7-3 to TRBJ2-7; 9 bases agree with TRBD2. This TCR was recovered from a human donor in good health (CMV status not recorded). Some clones in this sample may be carry-over from other donors' samples. In DNA, the CDR3 is TGTGCCAGCAGCTTCGCAGGGGGACTAGCTTCCGAGCAGTACTTC. As protein: CASSFAGGLASEQYF.